The next 22 T cell receptor beta chains were all read from a single sample in a study of Ad26.COV2.S vaccination and SARS-CoV-2 variants. Profiling relied on immunoSEQ multiplex PCR, and the TCRdb table lists in-frame clones only, not all of them. The data contain around 450,000 clones, around 90% of them singletons. Treatment given: approximately 18 received Ad26.COV2.S at low or high dose, single or two shots; about 5 received placebo; per-sample allocation not given. Sampling occurred on day 63 after the first vaccine or placebo injection. Sequences were derived from peripheral blood, sampled in a trial of Ad26.COV2.S vaccine versus placebo. The receptor source for this set is a person aged 18 to 65 who received the Ad26.COV2.S COVID-19 vaccine or a placebo.

This clone was seen once. The V and J genes are TRBV24-1 and TRBJ2-7; no definite D call. The germline V gene encodes CDR1 KGHDR and CDR2 SFDVKD. The CDR3 has 13 amino acids. V was shortened by 2 bases and J by 3 bases, with 7 bases between the two germline ends. In DNA form, the CDR3 reads TGTGCCACCAGTGATTCCATAGACTACGAGCAGTACTTC. Translated: CATSDSIDYEQYF.

The chain has TRBV5-1 and TRBJ1-1; D remains unclear. Germline V gene lookup returns CDR1 SGHRS and CDR2 YFSETQ. The CDR3 spans 13 residues. V lost 4 bases, J lost 0 bases, and 7 bases lay in between. The CDR3 loop reads CASSPSLNTEAFF. The CDR3 DNA reads as TGCGCCAGCAGCCCCTCACTGAACACTGAAGCTTTCTTT.

J is TRBJ2-2 and V is TRBV3-1 (or the pseudogene TRBV3-2), with TRBD1 identical over 10 bases. The CDR3 sequence is 21 residues long. Germline lookup yields CDR1 LGHDT and CDR2 YNNKEL (reference sequence). Germline trimming cut 0 bases from V and 3 bases from J; bases unmatched to any gene: 16. CDR3 amino acids: CASSQELKIMGTGVDTGELFF. Here the CDR3 DNA reads TGTGCCAGCAGCCAAGAACTAAAGATCATGGGGACAGGGGTGGACACCGGGGAGCTGTTTTTT.

A note on this clone: Other DNA sequences in the sample encode the same CDR3. CDR3 sequence: CASSVSGNTGELFF. CDR3 DNA sequence: TGTGCCAGCAGCGTAAGCGGAAACACCGGGGAGCTGTTTTTT. This chain links TRBV9 with TRBJ2-2; D may be TRBD2 (5 bases). V lost 1 base, J lost 2 bases, and 6 bases lay in between. CDR3 length: 14 amino acids. The germline gives CDR1 SGDLS, CDR2 YYNGEE. Full variable domain (outside the CDR3, taken from reference TRBV9 and TRBJ2-2): DSGVTQTPKHLITATGQRVTLRCSPRSGDLSVYWYQQSLDQGLQFLIQYYNGEERAKGNILERFSAQQFPDLHSELNLSSLELGDSALYFCASSVSGNTGELFFGEGSRLTVL.

This rearrangement joins TRBV7-7 to TRBJ2-7, with 11 bases fitting TRBD2. Germline values: CDR1 SSHAT, CDR2 FNYEAQ (reference sequence). After removal of 5 bases from V and 3 bases from J, the junction contained 9 bases not matched to a gene. This CDR3 comprises 16 residues. CDR3 sequence: CASSPTSGSSFYEQYF. CDR3 DNA sequence: TGTGCCAGCAGCCCAACTAGCGGGAGTAGTTTCTACGAGCAGTACTTC.

V gene TRBV12-3 or TRBV12-4 combines with J gene TRBJ2-3; D unclear. Trimming cost V 6 bases and J 8 bases, with 12 bases left between them. The CDR3 runs to 12 residues. CDR3 DNA: TGTGCCAGCAGCCCGAGTTCTGTTACGCAGTATTTT. It encodes CASSPSSVTQYF.

The V and J genes are TRBV5-1 and TRBJ2-3; D call uncertain. The V and J ends lost 4 bases and 0 bases respectively, with 6 bases between them. The germline V gene encodes CDR1 SGHRS and CDR2 YFSETQ. The CDR3 contains 13 residues. DNA for the CDR3: TGCGCCAGCAGCCGATTTAGCACAGATACGCAGTATTTT. It yields the protein CASSRFSTDTQYF.

This chain links TRBV19 with TRBJ1-5; possibly TRBD1 for D (6 bases). The CDR3 runs to 13 residues. Germline V gene sequence: CDR1 LNHDA, CDR2 SQIVND (reference sequence). The V and J ends lost 8 bases and 3 bases respectively, with 11 bases between them. The CDR3 DNA is TGTGCCAGTGGGGGACAACTCAATCAGCCCCAGCATTTT. It specifies CASGGQLNQPQHF. Full variable domain (outside the CDR3, taken from reference TRBV19 and TRBJ1-5): DGGITQSPKYLFRKEGQNVTLSCEQNLNHDAMYWYRQDPGQGLRLIYYSQIVNDFQKGDIAEGYSVSREKKESFPLTVTSAQKNPTAFYLCASGGQLNQPQHFGDGTRLSIL.

This chain uses TRBV24-1 with TRBJ1-1; D not certain. The CDR3 has 15 amino acids. Germline lookup yields CDR1 KGHDR and CDR2 SFDVKD. V lost 8 bases and J 0 bases, leaving 15 bases between the germline ends. CDR3 coding DNA: TGTGCCACCATTAAGTACGAGATCATGAACACTGAAGCTTTCTTT. Translating gives CATIKYEIMNTEAFF.

This clone was seen a few times. CDR3 nucleotide sequence: TGTGCCAGCAGCTTTGGCTCAGGGCCCCAGCATTTT. Residues: CASSFGSGPQHF. The J gene is TRBJ1-5, the V gene TRBV7-2; D unclear. Trimming cost V 3 bases and J 9 bases, with 9 bases left between them. Germline V gene lookup returns CDR1 SGHTA and CDR2 FQGNSA. CDR3 length: 12 residues.

This clone occurred once. The chain joins TRBV30 to TRBJ1-5; no definite D call. The CDR3 runs 15 residues. V was trimmed by 0 bases and J by 2 bases, leaving 11 bases between them. The germline V gene has CDR1 GTSNPN and CDR2 SVGIG (reference sequence). The CDR3 DNA reads TGTGCCTGGAGTGTCCCGTCTCCCGGCAATCAGCCCCAGCATTTT. Amino acid sequence: CAWSVPSPGNQPQHF.

V gene TRBV4-3 combines with J gene TRBJ1-1, with a possible D match to TRBD1 (5 bases). Germline loops: CDR1 LGHNA, CDR2 YSLEER. The CDR3 spans 14 residues. With 1 base removed from V and 5 bases from J, the gap between germline ends came to 11 bases. CDR3 region: CASSQGDWGTEAFF. CDR3 coding DNA: TGCGCCAGCAGCCAAGGGGACTGGGGGACTGAAGCTTTCTTT.

This clone was picked up one time. This chain joins TRBV6-2 or TRBV6-3 and TRBJ2-2; tentatively, D is TRBD1 (8 bases). CDR3 length: 15 amino acids. CDR1 and CDR2 from the germline V gene are MNHEY and SVGEGT. The V and J ends lost 1 base and 6 bases respectively, with 12 bases between them. Here the CDR3 reads CASSYYRGRAGELFF. CDR3 nucleotides: TGTGCCAGCAGTTACTACAGGGGGAGGGCCGGGGAGCTGTTTTTT.

The V gene is TRBV20-1, the J gene TRBJ2-2; 9 positions match TRBD2. CDR3 length: 15 residues. From germline, CDR1 is DFQATT and CDR2 SNEGSKA (reference sequence). Trimming took 3 bases from V and 7 from J; bases not matched to a gene: 9. This CDR3 reads CSASSAGGYHGELFF. The CDR3 nucleotides read TGCAGTGCTAGTTCAGCGGGAGGATATCACGGGGAGCTGTTTTTT.

The V gene is TRBV6-5, the J gene TRBJ2-5, with D possibly TRBD2 on 5 matching bases. Germline values: CDR1 MNHEY, CDR2 SVGAGI. CDR3 length: 16 residues. Trimming cost V 4 bases and J 2 bases, with 17 bases left between them. CDR3 DNA: TGTGCCAGCAGTTCACTCCCGGGGAGCAGGCAAGAGACCCAGTACTTC. Translated: CASSSLPGSRQETQYF.

CDR3 coding DNA: TGTGCCAGTAGTATCTCTCAAGACAGGGCCTACGAGCAGTACTTC. This gives the protein CASSISQDRAYEQYF. The chain employs TRBV19 and TRBJ2-7, with 7 positions matching TRBD1. The CDR3 sequence is 15 residues long. V lost 3 bases, J lost 2 bases, and 7 bases stayed unmatched. CDR1 is LNHDA and CDR2 is SQIVND in the germline V gene (reference sequence).

This clone was observed once. This chain joins TRBV10-2 and TRBJ1-1; D unresolved. CDR1 WSHSY and CDR2 SAAADI come from the germline V gene. V shed 8 bases and J shed 6 bases, with 10 bases lying between them. This CDR3 region has 11 residues. The CDR3 loop reads CASAQGAEAFF. The CDR3 bases are TGCGCCAGCGCACAAGGCGCTGAAGCTTTCTTT.

This chain links TRBV3-1 (or the pseudogene TRBV3-2) with TRBJ2-3; D is unresolved. Trimming took off 4 bases at V and 4 bases at J, with 18 bases between the two ends. This CDR3 has 16 amino acids. CDR1 is LGHDT, CDR2 YNNKEL, per germline (reference sequence). For the CDR3, the DNA is TGTGCCAGCAGCCCTAAACATCATAGGGTTGCAGATACGCAGTATTTT. Protein sequence: CASSPKHHRVADTQYF.

The chain employs TRBV27 and TRBJ2-4; the D is unclear. V lost 0 bases to trimming and J lost 3 bases, with 6 bases between them. This CDR3 is 14 amino acids long. Germline V lookup: CDR1 MNHEY, CDR2 SMNVEV (reference sequence). The CDR3 nucleotides read TGTGCCAGCAGTTTATCAGCAAGCAAAAACATTCAGTACTTC. It yields the protein CASSLSASKNIQYF.

The gene calls are TRBV6-5 and TRBJ1-2; tentative D call: TRBD1 (6 bases). The CDR3 is 16 amino acids. Germline V gene data show CDR1 as MNHEY and CDR2 as SVGAGI. V was trimmed by 0 bases and J by 2 bases, leaving 13 bases between them. The CDR3 sequence: CASSYSKGRGNYGYTF. The CDR3 DNA reads as TGTGCCAGCAGTTACTCGAAGGGGAGGGGGAACTATGGCTACACCTTC.

The chain has TRBV5-1 and TRBJ2-7; TRBD2 might be the D (6 bases). Trimming removed 0 bases at V and 4 bases at J, with 8 bases between. The CDR3 is 13 residues long. Per the germline V gene, CDR1 is SGHRS and CDR2 is YFSETQ. CDR3 protein: CASSLEREYEQYF. CDR3 DNA: TGCGCCAGCAGCTTGGAACGGGAGTACGAGCAGTACTTC.

This clone has only one observation. The CDR3 coding sequence is TGCGCCAGCAGCCTGGACGGGGCAGGGAGAAAGAGCTCCTATAATTCACCCCTCCACTTT. This codes for CASSLDGAGRKSSYNSPLHF. The chain recombines TRBV5-1 with TRBJ1-6, with D perhaps TRBD1 (5 bases). The CDR3 covers 20 residues. Germline CDR1 and CDR2: SGHRS and YFSETQ. V was pared by 4 bases and J by 0 bases, with 23 bases between. The complete variable domain, with remaining parts taken from reference TRBV5-1 and TRBJ1-6, reads KAGVTQTPRYLIKTRGQQVTLSCSPISGHRSVSWYQQTPGQGLQFLFEYFSETQRNKGNFPGRFSGRQFSNSRSEMNVSTLELGDSALYLCASSLDGAGRKSSYNSPLHFGNGTRLTVT.